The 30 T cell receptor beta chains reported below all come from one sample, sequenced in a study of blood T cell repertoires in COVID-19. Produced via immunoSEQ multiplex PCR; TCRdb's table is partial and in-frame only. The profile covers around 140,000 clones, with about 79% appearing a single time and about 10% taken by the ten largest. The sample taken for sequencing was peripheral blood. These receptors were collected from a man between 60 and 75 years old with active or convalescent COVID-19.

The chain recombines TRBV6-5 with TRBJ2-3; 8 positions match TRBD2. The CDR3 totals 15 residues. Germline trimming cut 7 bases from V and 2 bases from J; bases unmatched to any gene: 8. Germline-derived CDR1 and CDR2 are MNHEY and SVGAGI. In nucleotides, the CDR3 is TGTGCCAGCATCGCCGGGACTAGGTACACAGATACGCAGTATTTT. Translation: CASIAGTRYTDTQYF.

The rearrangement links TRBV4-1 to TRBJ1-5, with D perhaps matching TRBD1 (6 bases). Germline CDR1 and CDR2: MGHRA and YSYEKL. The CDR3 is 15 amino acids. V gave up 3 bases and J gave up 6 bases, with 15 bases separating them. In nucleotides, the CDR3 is TGCGCCAGCAGCCAGTCGGGGGGGCCCGCTCAGCCCCAGCATTTT. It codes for CASSQSGGPAQPQHF.

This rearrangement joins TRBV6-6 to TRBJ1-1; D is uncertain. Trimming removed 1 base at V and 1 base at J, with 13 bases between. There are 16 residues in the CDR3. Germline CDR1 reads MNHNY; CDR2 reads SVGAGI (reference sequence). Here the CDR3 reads CASSYYFADQNTEAFF. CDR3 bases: TGTGCCAGCAGTTACTATTTTGCGGATCAGAACACTGAAGCTTTCTTT.

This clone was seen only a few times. The CDR3 reads CASSHIAGGNNEQFF. CDR3 DNA: TGCGCCAGCAGCCACATAGCGGGAGGGAACAATGAGCAGTTCTTC. The chain is built from TRBV4-3 and TRBJ2-1, with 11 bases identical to TRBD2. V was clipped by 3 bases and J by 5 bases; unmatched bases: 3. CDR1 is LGHNA, CDR2 YSLEER, per germline. This CDR3 is 15 amino acids long.

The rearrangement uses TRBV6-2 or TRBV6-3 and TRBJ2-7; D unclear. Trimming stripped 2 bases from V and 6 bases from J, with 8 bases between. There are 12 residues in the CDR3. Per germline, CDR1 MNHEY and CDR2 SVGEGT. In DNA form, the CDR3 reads TGTGCCAGCAGTTACGGTCTCGGCGAGCAGTACGTC. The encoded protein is CASSYGLGEQYV.

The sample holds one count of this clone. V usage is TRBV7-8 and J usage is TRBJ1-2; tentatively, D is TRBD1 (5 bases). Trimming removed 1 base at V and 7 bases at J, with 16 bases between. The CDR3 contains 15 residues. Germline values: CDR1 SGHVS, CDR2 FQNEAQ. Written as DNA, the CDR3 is TGTGCCAGCAGCTTAGGTACGGGGGTGACCTTTGGCTACACCTTC. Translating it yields CASSLGTGVTFGYTF.

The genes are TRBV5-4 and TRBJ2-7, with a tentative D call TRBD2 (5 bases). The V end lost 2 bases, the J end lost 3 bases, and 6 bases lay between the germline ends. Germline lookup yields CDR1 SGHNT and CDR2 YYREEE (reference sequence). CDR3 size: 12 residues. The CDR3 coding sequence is TGTGCCAGCAGCTTAGGAGGCTACGAGCAGTACGTC. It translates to CASSLGGYEQYV.

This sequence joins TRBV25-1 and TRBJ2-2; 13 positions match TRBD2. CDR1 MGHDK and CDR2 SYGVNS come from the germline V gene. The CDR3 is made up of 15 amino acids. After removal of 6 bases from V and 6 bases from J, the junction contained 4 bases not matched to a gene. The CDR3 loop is CASRPGTSGAGELFF. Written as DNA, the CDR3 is TGTGCCAGCAGGCCCGGGACTAGCGGGGCCGGGGAGCTGTTTTTT.

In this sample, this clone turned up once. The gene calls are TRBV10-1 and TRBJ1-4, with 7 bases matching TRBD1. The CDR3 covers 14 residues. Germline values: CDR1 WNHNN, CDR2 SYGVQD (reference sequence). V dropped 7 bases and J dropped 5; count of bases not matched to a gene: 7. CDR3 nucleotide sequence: TGCGCCAGCATTAGACAGGGTTCGAATGAAAAACTGTTTTTT. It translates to CASIRQGSNEKLFF.

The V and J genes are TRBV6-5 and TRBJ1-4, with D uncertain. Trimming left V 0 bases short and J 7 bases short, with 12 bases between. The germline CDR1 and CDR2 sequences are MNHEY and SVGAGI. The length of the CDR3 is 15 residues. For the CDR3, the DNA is TGTGCCAGCAGTTACTCGTCCGGGTCTGCTGAAAAACTGTTTTTT. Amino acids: CASSYSSGSAEKLFF.

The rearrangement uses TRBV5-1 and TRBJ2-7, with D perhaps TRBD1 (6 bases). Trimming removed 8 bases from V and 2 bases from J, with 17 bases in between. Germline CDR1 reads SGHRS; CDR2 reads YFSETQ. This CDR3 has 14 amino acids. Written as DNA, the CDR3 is TGCGCCAGTCGTAACCAACAGGGTCCCTACGAGCAGTACTTC. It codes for CASRNQQGPYEQYF.

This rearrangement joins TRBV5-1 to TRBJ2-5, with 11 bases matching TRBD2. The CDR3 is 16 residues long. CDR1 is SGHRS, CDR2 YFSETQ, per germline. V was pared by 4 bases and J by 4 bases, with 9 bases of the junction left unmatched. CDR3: CASSRSLAGASETQYF. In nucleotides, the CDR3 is TGCGCCAGCAGCCGGTCACTAGCGGGAGCGTCAGAGACCCAGTACTTC.

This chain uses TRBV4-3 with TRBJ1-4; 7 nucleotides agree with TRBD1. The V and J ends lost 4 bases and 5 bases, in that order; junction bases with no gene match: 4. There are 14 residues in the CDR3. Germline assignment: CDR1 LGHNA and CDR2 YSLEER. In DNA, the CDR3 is TGCGCCAGCAGCCGCCGGGACAGAAATGAAAAACTGTTTTTT. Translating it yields CASSRRDRNEKLFF.

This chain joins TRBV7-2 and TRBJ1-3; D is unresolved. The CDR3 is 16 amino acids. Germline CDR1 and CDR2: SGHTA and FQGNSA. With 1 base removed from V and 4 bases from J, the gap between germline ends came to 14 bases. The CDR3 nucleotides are TGTGCCAGCAGCTTAGGCAGAGCGAACGGGGGAAACACCATATATTTT. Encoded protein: CASSLGRANGGNTIYF.

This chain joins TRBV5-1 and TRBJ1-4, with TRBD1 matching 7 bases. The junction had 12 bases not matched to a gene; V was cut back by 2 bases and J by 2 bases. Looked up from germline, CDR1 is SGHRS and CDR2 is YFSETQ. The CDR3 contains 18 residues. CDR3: CASSLSPQGSHTNEKLFF. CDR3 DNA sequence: TGCGCCAGCAGCTTATCACCACAGGGGTCCCACACTAATGAAAAACTGTTTTTT.

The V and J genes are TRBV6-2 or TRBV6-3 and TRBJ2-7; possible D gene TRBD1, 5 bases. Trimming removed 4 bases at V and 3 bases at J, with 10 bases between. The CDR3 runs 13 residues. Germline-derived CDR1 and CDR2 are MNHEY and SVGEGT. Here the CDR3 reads CASSFSGIYEQYF. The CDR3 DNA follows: TGTGCCAGCAGTTTTTCAGGGATCTACGAGCAGTACTTC.

CDR3 region: CASSEPGLARLEQYF. The CDR3 DNA sequence: TGTGCCAGTAGTGAACCGGGACTAGCGCGCCTCGAGCAGTACTTC. V and J are TRBV19 and TRBJ2-7; the match to TRBD2 covers 10 bases. Germline V lookup: CDR1 LNHDA, CDR2 SQIVND (reference sequence). This CDR3 is built from 15 residues. J was trimmed by 6 bases and V by 5 bases; bases with no gene match: 10.

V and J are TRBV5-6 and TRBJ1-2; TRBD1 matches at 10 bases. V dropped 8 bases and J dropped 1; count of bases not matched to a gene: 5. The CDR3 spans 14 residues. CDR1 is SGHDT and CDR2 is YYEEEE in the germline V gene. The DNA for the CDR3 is TGTGCCAGTTTCCGGGACAGGGGTAACTATGGCTACACCTTC. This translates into CASFRDRGNYGYTF.

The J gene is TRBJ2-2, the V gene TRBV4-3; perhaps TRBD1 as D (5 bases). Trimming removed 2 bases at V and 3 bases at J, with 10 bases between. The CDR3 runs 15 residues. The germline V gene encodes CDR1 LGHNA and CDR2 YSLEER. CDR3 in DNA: TGCGCCAGCAGCCAAATAGGGGTGGACACCGGGGAGCTGTTTTTT. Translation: CASSQIGVDTGELFF.

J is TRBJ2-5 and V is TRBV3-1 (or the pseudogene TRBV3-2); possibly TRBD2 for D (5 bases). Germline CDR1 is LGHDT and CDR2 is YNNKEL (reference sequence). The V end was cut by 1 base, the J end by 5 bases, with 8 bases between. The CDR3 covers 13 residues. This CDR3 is CASSQAGWETQYF. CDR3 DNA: TGTGCCAGCAGCCAAGCGGGATGGGAGACCCAGTACTTC.

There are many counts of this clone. The CDR3, as DNA: TGTGCCTGGAGTCACGGGGTCTATGGCTACACCTTC. Protein product: CAWSHGVYGYTF. V and J are TRBV30 and TRBJ1-2; D is unresolved. In germline, CDR1 is GTSNPN, CDR2 SVGIG (reference sequence). V lost 2 bases and J lost 4, with 8 bases in between. This CDR3 has 12 amino acids. Full variable domain (rest looked up from reference TRBV30 and TRBJ1-2): SQTIHQWPATLVQPVGSPLSLECTVEGTSNPNLYWYRQAAGRGLQLLFYSVGIGQISSEVPQNLSASRPQDRQFILSSKKLLLSDSGFYLCAWSHGVYGYTFGSGTRLTVV.

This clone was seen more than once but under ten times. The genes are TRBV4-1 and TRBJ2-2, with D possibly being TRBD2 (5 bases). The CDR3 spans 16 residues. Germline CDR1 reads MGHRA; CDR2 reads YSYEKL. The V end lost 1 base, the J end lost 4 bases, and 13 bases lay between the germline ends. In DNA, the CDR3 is TGCGCCAGCAGCCAAGGGGCTCGGGATATCACCGGGGAGCTGTTTTTT. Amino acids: CASSQGARDITGELFF.

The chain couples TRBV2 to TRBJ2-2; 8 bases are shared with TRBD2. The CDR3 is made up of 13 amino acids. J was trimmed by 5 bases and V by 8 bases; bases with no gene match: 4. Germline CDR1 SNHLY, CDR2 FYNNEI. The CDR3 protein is CASGVAGTGELFF. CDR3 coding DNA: TGTGCCAGCGGGGTAGCGGGGACCGGGGAGCTGTTTTTT.

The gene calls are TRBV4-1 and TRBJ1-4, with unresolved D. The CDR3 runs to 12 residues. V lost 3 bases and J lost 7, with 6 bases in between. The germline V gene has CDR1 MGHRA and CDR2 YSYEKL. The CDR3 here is CASSHPGEKLFF. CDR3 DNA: TGCGCCAGCAGCCATCCAGGTGAAAAACTGTTTTTT.

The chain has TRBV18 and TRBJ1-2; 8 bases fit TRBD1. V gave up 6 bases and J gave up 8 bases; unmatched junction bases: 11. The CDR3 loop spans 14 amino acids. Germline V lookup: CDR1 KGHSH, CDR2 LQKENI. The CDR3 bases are TGTGCCAGCTCGTCCGGACAGGGCCGAGGCGGCTACACCTTC. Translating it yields CASSSGQGRGGYTF. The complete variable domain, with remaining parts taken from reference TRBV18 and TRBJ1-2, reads NAGVMQNPRHLVRRRGQEARLRCSPMKGHSHVYWYRQLPEEGLKFMVYLQKENIIDESGMPKERFSAEFPKEGPSILRIQQVVRGDSAAYFCASSSGQGRGGYTFGSGTRLTVV.

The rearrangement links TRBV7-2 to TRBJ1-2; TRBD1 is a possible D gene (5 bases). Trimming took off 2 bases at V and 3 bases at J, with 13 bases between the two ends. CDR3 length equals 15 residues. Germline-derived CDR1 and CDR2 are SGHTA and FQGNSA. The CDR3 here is CASSLYLGLDYGYTF. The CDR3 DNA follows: TGTGCCAGCAGCTTATATCTGGGACTCGACTATGGCTACACCTTC.

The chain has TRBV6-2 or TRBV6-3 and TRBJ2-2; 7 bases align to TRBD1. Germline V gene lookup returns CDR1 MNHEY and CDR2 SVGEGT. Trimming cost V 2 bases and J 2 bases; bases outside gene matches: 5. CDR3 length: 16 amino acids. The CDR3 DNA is TGTGCCAGCAGTTACGCCGGGACAGCTAACACCGGGGAGCTGTTTTTT. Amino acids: CASSYAGTANTGELFF.

The CDR3 bases are TGTGCCTCAAGCCAGACTTGGGGCCTGAACACTGAAGCTTTCTTT. Translated, it gives CASSQTWGLNTEAFF. The chain employs TRBV30 and TRBJ1-1; possible D gene TRBD1, 5 bases. CDR1 is GTSNPN, CDR2 SVGIG, per germline (reference sequence). This CDR3 has 15 residues. V lost 7 bases, J lost 0 bases, and 18 bases lay in between. The variable domain in full, with the rest retrieved from reference TRBV30 and TRBJ1-1, is SQTIHQWPATLVQPVGSPLSLECTVEGTSNPNLYWYRQAAGRGLQLLFYSVGIGQISSEVPQNLSASRPQDRQFILSSKKLLLSDSGFYLCASSQTWGLNTEAFFGQGTRLTVV.

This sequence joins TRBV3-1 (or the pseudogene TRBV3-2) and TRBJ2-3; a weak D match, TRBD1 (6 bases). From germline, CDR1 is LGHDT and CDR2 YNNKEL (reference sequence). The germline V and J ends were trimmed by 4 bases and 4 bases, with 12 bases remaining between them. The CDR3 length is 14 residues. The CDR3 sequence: CASSRPDSADTQYF. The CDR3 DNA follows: TGTGCCAGCAGCCGGCCGGACAGCGCAGATACGCAGTATTTT.

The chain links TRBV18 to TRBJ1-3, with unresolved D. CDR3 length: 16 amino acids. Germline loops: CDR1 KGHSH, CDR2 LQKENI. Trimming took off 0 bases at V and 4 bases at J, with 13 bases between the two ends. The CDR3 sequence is CASSPPLSIKGNTIYF. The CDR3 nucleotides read TGTGCCAGCTCACCACCGCTATCTATAAAGGGAAACACCATATATTTT.